In its sample, the clone carrying this TCR beta chain was seen many times. What it binds is unknown. These data originate in a study of metastatic and nonmetastatic thyroid tumors. At the level of the study: It was across blood and tumor or nodule tissue from malignant and benign thyroid patients that repertoires were compared. Study-wide results and limits: Versus benign nodules, malignant thyroid tumors reportedly had significantly higher TCR beta diversity, in blood and tumor.

Among the patients, none had received any treatment before thyroid surgery. Per the original data handling: Built for papillary thyroid cancer, a distant-metastasis classifier drew on CDR3 differences across clinicopathological groups. TCRdb re-called the PCR reads through MiXCR. The V and J calls come from TCRdb's annotation, not from the publication. The table records about 30,000 clones, 25% to 35% of them present only once. Germline lookup yields CDR1 MGHDK and CDR2 SYGVNS. This CDR3 has 13 amino acids. V was shortened by 7 bases and J by 5 bases, with 14 bases between the two germline ends. The V call is TRBV25-1, the J call TRBJ2-5; D is undetermined. This clonotype originated in a female donor with papillary thyroid cancer or a benign thyroid nodule (not recorded which). Some clones in this sample may be carry-over from other donors' samples. Specimen: blood. CDR3 in amino acids: CASTKKTGETQYF. The DNA of the CDR3 is TGTGCCAGCACTAAAAAGACCGGGGAGACCCAGTACTTC.